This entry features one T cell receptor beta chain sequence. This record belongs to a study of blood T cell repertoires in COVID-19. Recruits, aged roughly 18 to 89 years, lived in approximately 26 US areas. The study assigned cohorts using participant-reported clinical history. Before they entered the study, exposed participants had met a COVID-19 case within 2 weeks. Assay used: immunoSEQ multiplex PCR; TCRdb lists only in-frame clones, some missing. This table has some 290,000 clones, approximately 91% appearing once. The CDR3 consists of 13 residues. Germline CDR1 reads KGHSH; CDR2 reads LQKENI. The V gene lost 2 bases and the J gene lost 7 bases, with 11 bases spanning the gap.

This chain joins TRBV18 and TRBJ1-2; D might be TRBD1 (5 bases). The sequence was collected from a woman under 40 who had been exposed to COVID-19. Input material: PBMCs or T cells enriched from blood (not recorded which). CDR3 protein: CASSPGSGGGYTF. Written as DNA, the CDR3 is TGTGCCAGCTCACCAGGATCGGGGGGTGGCTACACCTTC.